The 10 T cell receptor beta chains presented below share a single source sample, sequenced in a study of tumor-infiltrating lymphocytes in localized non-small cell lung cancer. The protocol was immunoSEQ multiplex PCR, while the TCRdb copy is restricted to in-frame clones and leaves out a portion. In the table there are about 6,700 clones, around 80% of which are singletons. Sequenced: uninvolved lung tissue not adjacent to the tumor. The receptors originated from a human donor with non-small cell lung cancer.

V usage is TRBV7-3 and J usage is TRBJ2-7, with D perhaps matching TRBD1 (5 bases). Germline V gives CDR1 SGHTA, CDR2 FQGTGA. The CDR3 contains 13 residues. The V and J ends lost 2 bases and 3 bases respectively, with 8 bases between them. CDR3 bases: TGTGCCAGCAGCTTAGGGGCGAACTACGAGCAGTACTTC. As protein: CASSLGANYEQYF.

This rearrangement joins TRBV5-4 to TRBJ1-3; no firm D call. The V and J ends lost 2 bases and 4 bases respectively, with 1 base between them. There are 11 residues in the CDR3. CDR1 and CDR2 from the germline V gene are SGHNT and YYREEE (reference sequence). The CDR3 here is CASSFGNTIYF. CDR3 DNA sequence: TGTGCCAGCAGCTTCGGAAACACCATATATTTT.

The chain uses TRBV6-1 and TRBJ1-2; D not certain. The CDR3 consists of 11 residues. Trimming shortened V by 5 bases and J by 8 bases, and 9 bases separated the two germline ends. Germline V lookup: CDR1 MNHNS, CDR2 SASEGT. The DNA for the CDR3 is TGTGCCAGCAGTCAGGACTTCGGCTACACCTTC. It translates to CASSQDFGYTF.

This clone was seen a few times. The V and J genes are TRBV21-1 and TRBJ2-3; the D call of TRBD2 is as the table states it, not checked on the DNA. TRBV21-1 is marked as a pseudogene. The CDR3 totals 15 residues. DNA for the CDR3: TGTGCCAGCAGCAATGAGCGGGGGGTCACAGATACGCAGTATTTT. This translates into CASSNERGVTDTQYF.

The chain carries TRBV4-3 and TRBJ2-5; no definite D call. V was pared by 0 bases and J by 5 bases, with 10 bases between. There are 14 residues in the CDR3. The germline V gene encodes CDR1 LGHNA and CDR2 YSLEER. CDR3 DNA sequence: TGCGCCAGCAGCCAAGAACCTCATGGGGAGACCCAGTACTTC. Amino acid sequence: CASSQEPHGETQYF.

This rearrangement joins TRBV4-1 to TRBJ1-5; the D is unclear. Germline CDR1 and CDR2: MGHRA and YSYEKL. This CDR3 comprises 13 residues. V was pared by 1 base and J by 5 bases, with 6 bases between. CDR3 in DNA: TGCGCCAGCAGCCAAGGACCCGATCAGCCCCAGCATTTT. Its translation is CASSQGPDQPQHF.

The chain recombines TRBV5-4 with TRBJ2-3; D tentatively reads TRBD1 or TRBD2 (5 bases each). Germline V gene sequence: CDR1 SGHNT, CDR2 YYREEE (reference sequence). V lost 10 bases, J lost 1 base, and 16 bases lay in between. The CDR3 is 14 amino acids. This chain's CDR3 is CAAGGDGGTDTQYF. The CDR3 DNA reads TGTGCCGCCGGTGGGGACGGCGGCACAGATACGCAGTATTTT.

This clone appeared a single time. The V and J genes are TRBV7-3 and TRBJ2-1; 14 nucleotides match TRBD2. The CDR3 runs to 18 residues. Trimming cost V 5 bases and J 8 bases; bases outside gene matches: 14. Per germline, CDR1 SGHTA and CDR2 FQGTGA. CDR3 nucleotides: TGTGCCAGCAGCCTCCGTTCCCGACTAGCGGGGGGGCTGGATGAGCAGTTCTTC. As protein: CASSLRSRLAGGLDEQFF. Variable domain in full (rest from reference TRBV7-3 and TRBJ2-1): GAGVSQTPSNKVTEKGKYVELRCDPISGHTALYWYRQSLGQGPEFLIYFQGTGAADDSGLPNDRFFAVRPEGSVSTLKIQRTERGDSAVYLCASSLRSRLAGGLDEQFFGPGTRLTVL.

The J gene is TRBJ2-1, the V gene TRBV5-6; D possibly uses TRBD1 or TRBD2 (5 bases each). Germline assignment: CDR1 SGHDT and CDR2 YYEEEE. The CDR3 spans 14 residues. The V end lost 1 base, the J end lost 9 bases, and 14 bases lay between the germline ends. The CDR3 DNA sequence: TGTGCCAGCAGCTTGTTCCGGCAGGGAGTTGAGCAGTTCTTC. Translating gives CASSLFRQGVEQFF. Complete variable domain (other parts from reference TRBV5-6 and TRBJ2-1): DAGVTQSPTHLIKTRGQQVTLRCSPKSGHDTVSWYQQALGQGPQFIFQYYEEEERQRGNFPDRFSGHQFPNYSSELNVNALLLGDSALYLCASSLFRQGVEQFFGPGTRLTVL.

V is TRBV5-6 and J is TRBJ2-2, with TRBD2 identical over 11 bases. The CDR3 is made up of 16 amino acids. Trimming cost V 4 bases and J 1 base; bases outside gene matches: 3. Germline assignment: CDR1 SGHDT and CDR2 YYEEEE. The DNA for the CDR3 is TGTGCCAGCAGCCCTAGCGGGAGGAGGAACACCGGGGAGCTGTTTTTT. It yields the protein CASSPSGRRNTGELFF.